Listed below are T cell receptor beta chains from one sample, sequenced in a study of T cells in Graves' hyperthyroidism and ophthalmopathy. TCRdb analysed the multiplex PCR reads with MiXCR anew, one entry per CDR3 protein. The sample carries hundreds of thousands of distinct CDR3 sequences, approximately 14% recorded once. Material: blood. Source of these receptors: a woman between 50 and 59 years old with Graves' ophthalmopathy. Both conserved end residues are trimmed from each CDR3. A clone size is listed for some rows: how often the clone was seen (once, few, many), or a class if it is expanded.

V	J	size	CDR3
TRBV11-2	TRBJ2-2	few	ASSLVQGAPVGELF
TRBV5-6	TRBJ2-5	few	ASSPLRDQETQY
TRBV6-2/TRBV6-3	TRBJ2-1	many	ASSYPLAYSYNEQF
TRBV9	TRBJ2-1	many	ASSSNRGFNEQF
TRBV5-1	TRBJ1-1	many	ASSAQGARDTEAF
TRBV19	TRBJ2-3	-	ASSILGEASTDTQY
TRBV4-1	TRBJ2-5	many	ASSQGLGTPYQETQY
TRBV7-2	TRBJ2-3	-	ASSLVGMGTDTQY
TRBV3-1	TRBJ2-1	many	ASSPRLAGATYNEQF
TRBV5-6	TRBJ2-5	many	ASSWGTTQETQY
TRBV19	TRBJ2-3	-	ASTQAGQMTDTQY
TRBV4-3	TRBJ1-2	-	ASSQDFSSGGYT
TRBV5-8	TRBJ2-7	many	ASNPGQGTYEQY
TRBV20-1	TRBJ2-5	many	SARGNQETQY
TRBV5-1	TRBJ2-1	-	ASSLEGTTYNEQF
TRBV11-2	TRBJ2-2	few	ASSFRATSNTGELF
TRBV5-1	TRBJ1-1	many	ASSLAGEAF
TRBV19	TRBJ1-1	few	ASSRGQGISKTEAF
TRBV3-1	TRBJ1-5	many	ASSQGFWGYQPQH
TRBV5-1	TRBJ2-4	many	ASSPRESRASVIQY
TRBV5-1	TRBJ2-7	few	ASSVVDNYEQY